Listed here are 9 T cell receptor beta chains from one sample, sequenced in a study of beta chain features in type 1 diabetes. Investigators reverse transcribed all isolated RNA, so they sequenced expressed TCRB transcripts. Libraries were prepared by immunoSEQ multiplex PCR; TCRdb keeps only in-frame clonotypes and omits some of them. The sample has 600,000 to 700,000 clones, roughly an eighth seen once. Whole-study findings and limits: TCRB CDR3s from Type 1 diabetes patients were moderately but significantly shorter in all four CD4+ subsets.

Which antigens these TCRs recognize remains unknown. Specimen: naive CD4+ T cells from blood. Every receptor here comes from a man between 18 and 29 years old with type 1 diabetes.

The chain links TRBV30 to TRBJ1-2; possibly TRBD1 for D (6 bases). Germline CDR1 reads GTSNPN; CDR2 reads SVGIG (reference sequence). Trimming took 3 bases from V and 8 from J, leaving 10 bases between them. This CDR3 is built from 11 residues. CDR3 residues: CAWRGAGGYTF. As DNA, the CDR3 is TGTGCCTGGAGGGGGGCGGGAGGCTACACCTTC.

This chain uses TRBV30 with TRBJ1-3; possible D gene TRBD1, 5 bases. The germline gives CDR1 GTSNPN, CDR2 SVGIG (reference sequence). This CDR3 has 15 residues. Between the trimmed V and J ends, which lost 3 bases and 0 bases, there was a span of 12 bases. DNA for the CDR3: TGTGCCTGGAGCTGGGGGACGCCCTCTGGAAACACCATATATTTT. This codes for CAWSWGTPSGNTIYF.

V is TRBV23-1 and J is TRBJ2-5; 10 positions match TRBD1. TRBV23-1 falls under the ORF class, with uncertain function. V was clipped by 1 base and J by 2 bases; unmatched bases: 19. This CDR3 contains 21 residues. The CDR3 loop is CASSQFPNLRDRGRRQETQYF. The CDR3 coding sequence is TGCGCCAGCAGTCAATTCCCCAACCTCCGGGACAGGGGAAGGAGGCAAGAGACCCAGTACTTC.

This clone was found a few times. V gene TRBV6-5 combines with J gene TRBJ2-7; D call uncertain. The CDR3 totals 13 residues. Germline CDR1 MNHEY, CDR2 SVGAGI. Trimming removed 4 bases at V and 1 base at J, with 8 bases between. CDR3 sequence reads: CASSFTVSYEQYF. The CDR3 bases are TGTGCCAGCAGTTTTACTGTTTCCTACGAGCAGTACTTC.

The chain recombines TRBV30 with TRBJ2-6, with 9 bases matching TRBD1. J was trimmed by 2 bases and V by 8 bases; bases with no gene match: 7. The CDR3 is made up of 15 amino acids. In germline, CDR1 is GTSNPN, CDR2 SVGIG (reference sequence). The CDR3: CAGGQGIAGANVLTF. As DNA, the CDR3 is TGTGCCGGCGGACAGGGGATTGCTGGGGCCAACGTCCTGACTTTC.

The genes are TRBV7-2 and TRBJ1-2; D unresolved. The CDR3 is made up of 14 amino acids. Trimming stripped 5 bases from V and 4 bases from J, with 14 bases between. The V gene's germline CDR1 is SGHTA and CDR2 FQGNSA. Written as DNA, the CDR3 is TGTGCCAGCAGCACCCCCACGGGCTTCTATGGCTACACCTTC. This codes for CASSTPTGFYGYTF.

There are a few counts of this clone. The chain employs TRBV6-9 and TRBJ2-7; D is perhaps TRBD1 (5 bases). In germline, CDR1 is MNHGY, CDR2 SVAAGI. V was shortened by 5 bases and J by 2 bases, with 22 bases between the two germline ends. The CDR3 is 17 amino acids. In DNA, the CDR3 is TGTGCCAGCAGTCCCTCCCACATGCCGGACATAGCCTACGAGCAGTACTTC. Protein: CASSPSHMPDIAYEQYF.

This rearrangement joins TRBV30 to TRBJ1-6; no clear D. The CDR3 is 13 amino acids. V shed 2 bases and J shed 9 bases, with 11 bases lying between them. The germline CDR1 and CDR2 sequences are GTSNPN and SVGIG (reference sequence). CDR3 sequence (DNA): TGTGCCTGGAGTCCAACCCTAGCTTCACCCCTCCACTTT. Translating gives CAWSPTLASPLHF.

This sequence joins TRBV4-1 and TRBJ1-2, with a weak D call TRBD1 (6 bases). The CDR3 is made up of 16 amino acids. Germline loops: CDR1 MGHRA, CDR2 YSYEKL. V lost 0 bases and J lost 1, with 12 bases in between. CDR3 nucleotide sequence: TGCGCCAGCAGCCAAGACTCGGGGGCACTTAACTATGGCTACACCTTC. Residues: CASSQDSGALNYGYTF.